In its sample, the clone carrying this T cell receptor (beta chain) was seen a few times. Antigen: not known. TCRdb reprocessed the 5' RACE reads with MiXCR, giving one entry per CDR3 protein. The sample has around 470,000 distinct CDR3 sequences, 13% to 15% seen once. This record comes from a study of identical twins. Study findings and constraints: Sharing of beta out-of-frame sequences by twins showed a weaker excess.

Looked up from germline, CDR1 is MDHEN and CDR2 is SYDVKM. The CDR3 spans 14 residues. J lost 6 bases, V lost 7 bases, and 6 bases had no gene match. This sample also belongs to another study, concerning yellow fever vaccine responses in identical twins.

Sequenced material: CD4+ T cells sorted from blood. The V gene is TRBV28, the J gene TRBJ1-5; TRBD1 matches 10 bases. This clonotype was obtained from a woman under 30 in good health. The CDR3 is CASTRQGASQPQHF. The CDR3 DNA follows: TGTGCCAGCACCCGACAGGGGGCAAGTCAGCCCCAGCATTTT.